These 27 T cell receptor beta chains were sequenced from one sample in a study of blood T cell repertoires in COVID-19. Assay: immunoSEQ multiplex PCR; the TCRdb copy retains only in-frame clones and omits some. This sample carries around 100,000 clones, roughly 90% of them seen once, and the ten largest clones take 1.5% to 2.5%. The sample comprised peripheral blood. Every receptor here comes from a woman between 50 and 59 years old with COVID-19, enrolled during active disease.

This clone appeared a few times. V usage is TRBV6-4 and J usage is TRBJ1-4, with D possibly matching TRBD1 (5 bases). The CDR3 covers 11 residues. CDR1 is MRHNA and CDR2 is SNTAGT in the germline V gene. Trimming cost V 9 bases and J 7 bases, with 9 bases left between them. CDR3 DNA sequence: TGTGCCAGGGGAAGGGGTGAAAAACTGTTTTTT. Its protein is CARGRGEKLFF.

CDR3 amino acids: CASSQGTGARNQPQHF. CDR3 in DNA: TGTGCCAGCTCACAAGGGACAGGGGCTCGGAATCAGCCCCAGCATTTT. V and J are TRBV18 and TRBJ1-5, with 10 bases matching TRBD1. From germline, CDR1 is KGHSH and CDR2 LQKENI. The V gene end was trimmed by 4 bases and the J gene end by 4 bases; junction bases not matched to a gene: 7. This CDR3 is built from 16 residues.

This chain joins TRBV30 and TRBJ1-1, with D uncertain. This CDR3 contains 14 residues. V was pared by 0 bases and J by 0 bases, with 8 bases between. The germline V gene has CDR1 GTSNPN and CDR2 SVGIG (reference sequence). CDR3 in DNA: TGTGCCTGGAGTGTCCCTCCAGTGAACACTGAAGCTTTCTTT. Amino acids: CAWSVPPVNTEAFF.

CDR3 in DNA: TGTGCCAGCAGTGAGGCAGGGTGGACTCAGCCCCAGCATTTT. Its translation is CASSEAGWTQPQHF. The chain employs TRBV2 and TRBJ1-5; a weak D match, TRBD1 (5 bases). Germline V gene data show CDR1 as SNHLY and CDR2 as FYNNEI. The CDR3 extends over 14 amino acids. With 3 bases removed from V and 6 bases from J, the gap between germline ends came to 12 bases.

J is TRBJ2-7 and V is TRBV5-5; D may be TRBD1 (6 bases). The V end was cut by 0 bases, the J end by 3 bases, with 13 bases between. Germline lookup yields CDR1 SGHKS and CDR2 YYEKEE (reference sequence). This CDR3 spans 15 amino acids. The CDR3 loop is CASSLVAGDYYEQYV. Here the CDR3 DNA reads TGTGCCAGCAGCTTGGTGGCAGGGGATTACTACGAGCAGTACGTC.

This chain links TRBV27 with TRBJ2-6; possible D gene TRBD2, 6 bases. Trimming shortened V by 4 bases and J by 4 bases, and 14 bases separated the two germline ends. The CDR3 extends over 16 amino acids. In germline, CDR1 is MNHEY, CDR2 SMNVEV (reference sequence). In nucleotides, the CDR3 is TGTGCCAGCAGTTGGTCGGGGGTGGCCGGGGCCAACGTCCTGACTTTC. It is translated as CASSWSGVAGANVLTF.

The chain joins TRBV10-2 to TRBJ2-5; the match to TRBD1 covers 7 bases. The CDR3 is 13 amino acids. Germline V gene lookup returns CDR1 WSHSY and CDR2 SAAADI. Trimming cost V 6 bases and J 1 base; bases outside gene matches: 2. Here the CDR3 reads CASRRDSQETQYF. The CDR3, as DNA: TGCGCCAGCAGAAGGGACAGCCAAGAGACCCAGTACTTC.

The chain couples TRBV6-2 or TRBV6-3 to TRBJ1-2; D unclear. CDR1 is MNHEY, CDR2 SVGEGT, per germline. Trimming left V 2 bases short and J 6 bases short, with 13 bases between. This CDR3 has 14 amino acids. The CDR3 protein is CASSYLGGNHGYTF. CDR3 DNA sequence: TGTGCCAGCAGTTACCTCGGAGGGAATCATGGCTACACCTTC.

The chain carries TRBV5-6 and TRBJ1-1, with TRBD1 identical over 9 bases. Germline V gives CDR1 SGHDT, CDR2 YYEEEE. The CDR3 consists of 16 residues. V shed 1 base, J shed 3 bases, and the junction held 7 bases outside the gene matches. The CDR3 DNA reads as TGTGCCAGCAGCTTGAAGACCGGGACAGGGTACACTGAAGCTTTCTTT. The encoded protein is CASSLKTGTGYTEAFF.

The chain is built from TRBV5-8 and TRBJ2-5; TRBD2 aligns across 13 bases. After removal of 3 bases from V and 2 bases from J, the junction contained 7 bases not matched to a gene. CDR1 is SGHTS, CDR2 YDEGEE, per germline. The CDR3 loop spans 17 amino acids. For the CDR3, the DNA is TGTGCCAGCAGCTCCCAAGGACTAGCGGGGGAACAAGAGACCCAGTACTTC. Translation: CASSSQGLAGEQETQYF.

This chain joins TRBV14 and TRBJ2-3; 7 positions match TRBD2. Germline lookup yields CDR1 SGHDN and CDR2 FVKESK. The junction had 12 bases not matched to a gene; V was cut back by 4 bases and J by 2 bases. The CDR3 runs to 17 residues. As DNA, the CDR3 is TGTGCCAGCAGCCGGGCCCCTCTAGCGGCACTCACAGATACGCAGTATTTT. It specifies CASSRAPLAALTDTQYF. The full variable domain, in which reference TRBV14 and TRBJ2-3 provide the parts outside the CDR3, is EAGVTQFPSHSVIEKGQTVTLRCDPISGHDNLYWYRRVMGKEIKFLLHFVKESKQDESGMPNNRFLAERTGGTYSTLKVQPAELEDSGVYFCASSRAPLAALTDTQYFGPGTRLTVL.

The chain recombines TRBV19 with TRBJ2-3; tentatively, D is TRBD2 (6 bases). This CDR3 is built from 17 residues. The germline V and J ends were trimmed by 3 bases and 1 base, with 17 bases remaining between them. The V gene's germline CDR1 is LNHDA and CDR2 SQIVND (reference sequence). CDR3 coding DNA: TGTGCCAGTAGTATCTTAAGCCCGGGACTGGGCACAGATACGCAGTATTTT. This encodes CASSILSPGLGTDTQYF.

The J gene is TRBJ2-1, the V gene TRBV13; the match to TRBD2 covers 8 bases. The CDR3 is 17 residues long. Germline CDR1 reads PRHDT; CDR2 reads FYEKMQ (reference sequence). V shed 4 bases, J shed 0 bases, and the junction held 8 bases outside the gene matches. The CDR3 loop reads CASSSQPGGVSYNEQFF. Here the CDR3 DNA reads TGTGCCAGCAGCTCCCAGCCGGGGGGGGTCTCCTACAATGAGCAGTTCTTC.

The V call is TRBV4-1, the J call TRBJ1-5; TRBD1 matches at 7 bases. The V segment lost 0 bases and the J segment 2 bases; nucleotides outside the gene matches: 1. The V gene's germline CDR1 is MGHRA and CDR2 YSYEKL. This CDR3 contains 15 residues. CDR3 loop: CASSQDGTGNQPQHF. CDR3 coding DNA: TGCGCCAGCAGCCAAGATGGGACAGGCAATCAGCCCCAGCATTTT.

The V call is TRBV5-6, the J call TRBJ1-2; 8 nucleotides agree with TRBD1. V was pared by 4 bases and J by 6 bases, with 14 bases of the junction left unmatched. The CDR3 spans 16 residues. Per the germline V gene, CDR1 is SGHDT and CDR2 is YYEEEE. Written as DNA, the CDR3 is TGTGCCAGCAGCCCCCTCGGACAGGGAACCGGGGATGGCTACACCTTC. It encodes CASSPLGQGTGDGYTF.

The rearrangement uses TRBV6-1 and TRBJ2-1; 8 nucleotides match TRBD2. The trim removed 3 bases at V and 2 bases at J, leaving 3 bases unmatched. The CDR3 totals 15 residues. The germline V gene encodes CDR1 MNHNS and CDR2 SASEGT. The CDR3 nucleotides read TGTGCCAGCAGTGATGACGGGGGGGCCTACAATGAGCAGTTCTTC. Encoded protein: CASSDDGGAYNEQFF.

This clone was observed a handful of times. V gene TRBV5-6 combines with J gene TRBJ1-4; possible D gene TRBD1, 6 bases. V lost 4 bases and J lost 2, with 9 bases in between. Germline CDR1 is SGHDT and CDR2 is YYEEEE. The CDR3 is 14 amino acids. The DNA for the CDR3 is TGTGCCAGCAGCCCCGGACAGACTAATGAAAAACTGTTTTTT. Residues: CASSPGQTNEKLFF. Drawing the rest from reference TRBV5-6 and TRBJ1-4, the complete variable domain is DAGVTQSPTHLIKTRGQQVTLRCSPKSGHDTVSWYQQALGQGPQFIFQYYEEEERQRGNFPDRFSGHQFPNYSSELNVNALLLGDSALYLCASSPGQTNEKLFFGSGTQLSVL.

CDR3 DNA sequence: TGCGCCAGCCGGGAGGGGGGGCGTAATGAGCAGTTCTTC. Translating it yields CASREGGRNEQFF. The chain combines TRBV10-2 with TRBJ2-1, with 8 bases aligning to TRBD2. The CDR3 covers 13 residues. CDR1 and CDR2 from the germline V gene are WSHSY and SAAADI. Germline trimming cut 8 bases from V and 7 bases from J; bases unmatched to any gene: 7.

V is TRBV3-1 (or the pseudogene TRBV3-2) and J is TRBJ1-5; maybe TRBD1 (6 bases). CDR1 is LGHDT, CDR2 YNNKEL, per germline (reference sequence). V gave up 4 bases and J gave up 0 bases, with 10 bases separating them. The CDR3 has 15 amino acids. This CDR3 is CASSLQGNSNQPQHF. The DNA for the CDR3 is TGTGCCAGCAGCCTACAGGGAAATAGCAATCAGCCCCAGCATTTT.

The chain joins TRBV10-3 to TRBJ1-4; 7 positions agree with TRBD1. V shed 6 bases and J 6 bases; nucleotides not matched to a gene: 1. There are 12 residues in the CDR3. CDR1 is ENHRY, CDR2 SYGVKD, per germline. The CDR3 protein is CAIRGTDEKLFF. Written as DNA, the CDR3 is TGTGCCATCAGGGGGACAGATGAAAAACTGTTTTTT.

The chain recombines TRBV14 with TRBJ1-1; possible D gene TRBD1, 6 bases. Germline-derived CDR1 and CDR2 are SGHDN and FVKESK. The CDR3 extends over 13 amino acids. V lost 5 bases and J lost 11, with 18 bases in between. DNA of the CDR3: TGTGCCAGCAGCTCAACCGGGACAACTAAGGCTTTCTTT. As protein: CASSSTGTTKAFF. Drawing the rest from reference TRBV14 and TRBJ1-1, the complete variable domain is EAGVTQFPSHSVIEKGQTVTLRCDPISGHDNLYWYRRVMGKEIKFLLHFVKESKQDESGMPNNRFLAERTGGTYSTLKVQPAELEDSGVYFCASSSTGTTKAFFGQGTRLTVV.

The table lists this clone with a count of one. This chain joins TRBV7-2 and TRBJ1-5; D is unclear. CDR3 length: 15 residues. V lost 0 bases, J lost 3 bases, and 9 bases lay in between. Germline loops: CDR1 SGHTA, CDR2 FQGNSA. The CDR3 region has the DNA TGTGCCAGCAGCTTAGCGGGGAGTTTCAATCAGCCCCAGCATTTT. Encoded protein: CASSLAGSFNQPQHF.

CDR3 sequence: CARSLRGRGPTDTQYF. The CDR3 DNA reads TGTGCCAGAAGCTTGAGAGGCAGGGGGCCCACAGATACGCAGTATTTT. The chain links TRBV5-3 to TRBJ2-3; the match to TRBD1 covers 8 bases. TRBV5-3 is labeled an ORF, and its function is uncertain. The CDR3 is 16 amino acids. With 1 base clipped from V and 2 bases from J, the junction kept 6 bases outside the gene matches.

The chain combines TRBV5-4 with TRBJ1-2, with a weak D call TRBD1 (6 bases). The CDR3 spans 14 residues. CDR1 is SGHNT and CDR2 is YYREEE in the germline V gene (reference sequence). Trimming removed 4 bases from V and 5 bases from J, with 15 bases in between. CDR3 loop: CASSERQVLYGYTF. The DNA for the CDR3 is TGTGCCAGCAGCGAAAGACAGGTTCTTTATGGCTACACCTTC.

The V gene is TRBV6-2 or TRBV6-3, the J gene TRBJ2-3; 8 bases match TRBD1. With 5 bases clipped from V and 0 bases from J, the junction kept 10 bases outside the gene matches. CDR3 length: 17 amino acids. The germline V gene encodes CDR1 MNHEY and CDR2 SVGEGT. In DNA form, the CDR3 reads TGTGCCAGCAGTCCACGCCCGGACAGGGAGAGCACAGATACGCAGTATTTT. This sequence encodes CASSPRPDRESTDTQYF.

This clone was seen once. The chain recombines TRBV2 with TRBJ1-1; D uncertain. Germline values: CDR1 SNHLY, CDR2 FYNNEI. The CDR3 extends over 13 amino acids. V dropped 2 bases and J dropped 5 bases, with 9 bases sitting between them. The CDR3 DNA follows: TGTGCCAGCAGTGAACAACGAGGAACTGAAGCTTTCTTT. This sequence encodes CASSEQRGTEAFF.

This chain connects TRBV27 to TRBJ1-6; 9 bases match TRBD1. The CDR3 has 14 amino acids. Germline CDR1 reads MNHEY; CDR2 reads SMNVEV (reference sequence). With 3 bases clipped from V and 9 bases from J, the junction kept 3 bases outside the gene matches. The CDR3 region is CASSLDRGGSPLHF. The CDR3, as DNA: TGTGCCAGCAGTTTGGACAGGGGAGGTTCACCCCTCCACTTT.